The entry that follows covers one T cell receptor beta chain sequence. The antigen is undetermined. The V and J ends lost 2 bases and 7 bases respectively, with 21 bases between them. CDR3 length: 16 amino acids. CDR1 is MNHEY and CDR2 is SVGAGI in the germline V gene. The entry originates in a study of radiotherapy plus CTLA-4 blockade in lung cancer. Patients had chemo-refractory metastatic non-small-cell lung cancer and received focal radiation plus CTLA-4 blockade that used ipilimumab. Profiled with immunoSEQ multiplex PCR; TCRdb holds only in-frame clones, not every one. The table records roughly 54,000 clones, approximately 79% of them present only once. The study's findings and limits: TCR clones of tumor origin grew in blood after radiotherapy plus ipilimumab.

The sequenced sample was peripheral blood, obtained from a patient treated with radiotherapy plus ipilimumab. The J gene is TRBJ2-7, the V gene TRBV6-5; the D gene is possibly TRBD1 (6 bases). The sequence came from a human donor with non-small cell lung cancer who had a partial response to radiotherapy plus ipilimumab. The CDR3 reads CASSYGFGRGTGEQYF. The DNA for the CDR3 is TGTGCCAGCAGTTACGGGTTCGGCAGGGGCACAGGGGAGCAGTACTTC.